This entry lists 28 T cell receptor beta chains sequenced from one sample in a study of T cell repertoires and HLA-DP antigens. These receptors' targets are unknown. TCRdb's copy holds only in-frame clones and misses some; the assay was immunoSEQ multiplex PCR. Altogether approximately 89,000 clones are present, 86% being singletons, with the ten largest covering 1.7%. The sequencing input was CD4+ T cells from PBMCs. These receptors were taken from a man aged 50-59 years in good health and CMV-seronegative.

The chain employs TRBV11-1 and TRBJ2-3; D is perhaps TRBD2 (7 bases). The CDR3 contains 15 residues. With 0 bases removed from V and 5 bases from J, the gap between germline ends came to 12 bases. CDR1 and CDR2 from the germline V gene are SGHAT and FQDESV (reference sequence). CDR3 residues: CASSLAGGAGDTQYF. The CDR3 coding sequence is TGTGCCAGCAGCTTAGCGGGGGGGGCAGGAGATACGCAGTATTTT.

This rearrangement joins TRBV7-9 to TRBJ1-4; D uncertain. Germline loops: CDR1 SEHNR, CDR2 FQNEAQ (reference sequence). Trimming shortened V by 5 bases and J by 1 base, and 17 bases separated the two germline ends. This CDR3 region has 17 residues. Written as DNA, the CDR3 is TGTGCCAGCAGCGACATGGGGATCGGGGTAACTAATGAAAAACTGTTTTTT. This sequence encodes CASSDMGIGVTNEKLFF.

V usage is TRBV28 and J usage is TRBJ1-2; no reliable D call. Deletions cut 3 bases from V and 4 bases from J, with 6 bases between. The germline V gene encodes CDR1 MDHEN and CDR2 SYDVKM. CDR3 length: 12 amino acids. The CDR3 sequence is CASSLTGYGYTF. The CDR3 DNA is TGTGCCAGCAGTTTGACGGGCTATGGCTACACCTTC.

This chain links TRBV4-3 with TRBJ2-2, with TRBD2 identical over 12 bases. The CDR3 is 18 residues long. The germline CDR1 and CDR2 sequences are LGHNA and YSLEER. With V trimmed by 3 bases and J by 3 bases, 8 bases remained unmatched. The CDR3 here is CASSQILAGGPDTGELFF. The CDR3 region has the DNA TGCGCCAGCAGCCAGATCCTAGCGGGAGGGCCGGACACCGGGGAGCTGTTTTTT.

The chain uses TRBV6-5 and TRBJ1-5; D is uncertain. The CDR3 totals 14 residues. V lost 6 bases to trimming and J lost 3 bases, with 12 bases between them. Germline V lookup: CDR1 MNHEY, CDR2 SVGAGI. As DNA, the CDR3 is TGTGCCAGCAGAGAAGGGTCGGACAATCAGCCCCAGCATTTT. Its protein is CASREGSDNQPQHF.

This clone was seen only a few times. The chain recombines TRBV7-2 with TRBJ1-5, with D possibly matching TRBD1 (5 bases). In germline, CDR1 is SGHTA, CDR2 FQGNSA. This CDR3 region has 15 residues. V was pared by 5 bases and J by 7 bases, with 18 bases between. CDR3 region: CASSRDGTSGQPQHF. In nucleotides, the CDR3 is TGTGCCAGCAGCCGAGACGGGACCTCAGGACAGCCCCAGCATTTT.

V gene TRBV27 combines with J gene TRBJ1-1; maybe TRBD1 (5 bases). V was cut by 2 bases and J by 1 base, with 11 bases left in between. Germline CDR1 and CDR2: MNHEY and SMNVEV (reference sequence). The CDR3 runs to 15 residues. The chain's CDR3 is CASSLGAGTNTEAFF. DNA for the CDR3: TGTGCCAGCAGTTTAGGGGCAGGGACGAACACTGAAGCTTTCTTT.

The chain recombines TRBV5-1 with TRBJ2-6; TRBD1 is a possible D gene (6 bases). This CDR3 has 17 residues. Looked up from germline, CDR1 is SGHRS and CDR2 is YFSETQ. V was cut by 0 bases and J by 2 bases, with 12 bases left in between. The CDR3 bases are TGCGCCAGCAGCTTGGACAGGGTGGGACCTGGGGCCAACGTCCTGACTTTC. Its translation: CASSLDRVGPGANVLTF. The full variable domain, completed using reference TRBV5-1 and TRBJ2-6, is KAGVTQTPRYLIKTRGQQVTLSCSPISGHRSVSWYQQTPGQGLQFLFEYFSETQRNKGNFPGRFSGRQFSNSRSEMNVSTLELGDSALYLCASSLDRVGPGANVLTFGAGSRLTVL.

The rearrangement joins TRBV7-9 to TRBJ2-2; possibly TRBD2 for D (5 bases). The V and J ends lost 3 bases and 1 base respectively, with 12 bases between them. The CDR3 loop spans 16 amino acids. Per germline, CDR1 SEHNR and CDR2 FQNEAQ (reference sequence). The CDR3 is CASSFLEDLNTGELFF. The CDR3 nucleotides read TGTGCCAGCAGCTTCCTGGAGGATCTGAACACCGGGGAGCTGTTTTTT.

The genes are TRBV5-1 and TRBJ1-1; weak D call: TRBD1 (6 bases). Germline values: CDR1 SGHRS, CDR2 YFSETQ. V was clipped by 3 bases and J by 4 bases, with 16 bases between them. The CDR3 covers 15 residues. CDR3 in amino acids: CASSSREGGGTEAFF. DNA of the CDR3: TGCGCCAGCAGCTCCCGGGAGGGGGGTGGCACTGAAGCTTTCTTT. The whole variable domain, filled in from reference TRBV5-1 and TRBJ1-1, reads KAGVTQTPRYLIKTRGQQVTLSCSPISGHRSVSWYQQTPGQGLQFLFEYFSETQRNKGNFPGRFSGRQFSNSRSEMNVSTLELGDSALYLCASSSREGGGTEAFFGQGTRLTVV.

Comment on this clone: The junction shows a germline mismatch at one end, possibly a read error. The chain links TRBV4-3 to TRBJ1-1; 8 bases fit TRBD1. The CDR3 length is 16 residues. Germline assignment: CDR1 LGHNA and CDR2 YSLEER. CDR3 nucleotide sequence: TGCGCCAGCAGCCAAGATACAGGGGGACTGAAGACTGAAGCTTTCTTT. This translates into CASSQDTGGLKTEAFF.

V usage is TRBV19 and J usage is TRBJ2-7; D might be TRBD1 (5 bases). V shed 4 bases and J shed 2 bases, with 15 bases lying between them. Germline V gives CDR1 LNHDA, CDR2 SQIVND (reference sequence). The length of the CDR3 is 15 residues. As DNA, the CDR3 is TGTGCCAGTAGTAGCTTACTGACAGCAACCTACGAGCAGTACTTC. This sequence encodes CASSSLLTATYEQYF. Filled out from reference TRBV19 and TRBJ2-7, the complete variable domain reads DGGITQSPKYLFRKEGQNVTLSCEQNLNHDAMYWYRQDPGQGLRLIYYSQIVNDFQKGDIAEGYSVSREKKESFPLTVTSAQKNPTAFYLCASSSLLTATYEQYFGPGTRLTVT.

V gene TRBV25-1 combines with J gene TRBJ1-4; D not resolved. V lost 5 bases and J lost 7, with 8 bases in between. Germline lookup yields CDR1 MGHDK and CDR2 SYGVNS. CDR3 length: 12 amino acids. CDR3 sequence (DNA): TGTGCCAGCAGTCCCGGGAGTGAAAAACTGTTTTTT. This sequence encodes CASSPGSEKLFF.

The chain recombines TRBV4-2 with TRBJ2-7; D gene unclear. The CDR3 has 15 amino acids. CDR1 is LGHNA, CDR2 YNFKEQ, per germline. V lost 0 bases and J lost 4, with 13 bases in between. CDR3 amino acids: CASSQDRTNNYEQYF. CDR3 DNA sequence: TGTGCCAGCAGCCAAGACAGGACGAATAATTACGAGCAGTACTTC.

The chain has TRBV18 and TRBJ2-2; D unclear. Per the germline V gene, CDR1 is KGHSH and CDR2 is LQKENI. Trimming removed 6 bases from V and 2 bases from J, with 13 bases in between. The CDR3 length is 15 residues. In nucleotides, the CDR3 is TGTGCCAGCTCCCCCGCACGACCCAACACCGGGGAGCTGTTTTTT. Encoded protein: CASSPARPNTGELFF.

The chain links TRBV29-1 to TRBJ2-5; the D is unclear. V was clipped by 2 bases and J by 5 bases, with 6 bases between them. Germline assignment: CDR1 SQVTM and CDR2 ANQGSEA. This CDR3 spans 11 amino acids. The DNA of the CDR3 is TGCAGCGTTGAACCGGGTGAGACCCAGTACTTC. Encoded protein: CSVEPGETQYF.

This chain links TRBV27 with TRBJ2-7; 10 nucleotides agree with TRBD1. The germline V gene encodes CDR1 MNHEY and CDR2 SMNVEV (reference sequence). The CDR3 spans 14 residues. The trim removed 6 bases at V and 3 bases at J, leaving 5 bases unmatched. This chain's CDR3 is CASSRGQGGYEQYF. The CDR3 region has the DNA TGTGCCAGCAGCCGTGGACAGGGGGGCTACGAGCAGTACTTC.

The sample holds a few counts of this clone. This chain connects TRBV2 to TRBJ2-7; 11 nucleotides agree with TRBD2. This CDR3 has 14 residues. V lost 4 bases, J lost 4 bases, and 3 bases stayed unmatched. Germline loops: CDR1 SNHLY, CDR2 FYNNEI. CDR3 sequence: CASSVGTSGYEQYF. The CDR3 DNA sequence: TGTGCCAGCAGTGTTGGGACTAGCGGATACGAGCAGTACTTC. Full variable domain (rest looked up from reference TRBV2 and TRBJ2-7): EPEVTQTPSHQVTQMGQEVILRCVPISNHLYFYWYRQILGQKVEFLVSFYNNEISEKSEIFDDQFSVERPDGSNFTLKIRSTKLEDSAMYFCASSVGTSGYEQYFGPGTRLTVT.

This sequence joins TRBV2 and TRBJ2-2; D possibly corresponds to TRBD1 (7 bases). This CDR3 is 17 amino acids long. CDR1 and CDR2 from the germline V gene are SNHLY and FYNNEI. Trimming pared 6 bases from V and 2 bases from J, leaving 19 bases between. CDR3 DNA: TGTGCCAGCAGCCCCCTGGGAGGACAGGTTAACACCGGGGAGCTGTTTTTT. Its protein product is CASSPLGGQVNTGELFF.

V and J are TRBV2 and TRBJ2-4; the match to TRBD1 covers 12 bases. This CDR3 is built from 17 residues. Germline V lookup: CDR1 SNHLY, CDR2 FYNNEI. The J segment lost 3 bases and the V segment lost 4 bases, leaving 7 bases of the junction unmatched. CDR3 protein: CASSGGTGGYGKNIQYF. CDR3 bases: TGTGCCAGCAGTGGTGGGACAGGGGGCTATGGCAAAAACATTCAGTACTTC.

This sequence joins TRBV6-1 and TRBJ2-6; 7 positions match TRBD1. CDR1 and CDR2 (germline): MNHNS, SASEGT. The CDR3 runs to 18 residues. After removal of 4 bases from V and 0 bases from J, the junction contained 9 bases not matched to a gene. The CDR3 DNA reads as TGTGCCAGCAGTGTTCCCGGGACAGCTACCTCTGGGGCCAACGTCCTGACTTTC. This translates into CASSVPGTATSGANVLTF.

This chain joins TRBV28 and TRBJ2-2; 7 nucleotides agree with TRBD2. Germline CDR1 MDHEN, CDR2 SYDVKM. V gave up 10 bases and J gave up 7 bases; unmatched junction bases: 9. This CDR3 region has 13 residues. CDR3 coding DNA: TGTGCCACCTTTAGGGAGGGGAACGGGGAGCTGTTTTTT. The encoded protein is CATFREGNGELFF. Variable domain in full (rest from reference TRBV28 and TRBJ2-2): DVKVTQSSRYLVKRTGEKVFLECVQDMDHENMFWYRQDPGLGLRLIYFSYDVKMKEKGDIPEGYSVSREKKERFSLILESASTNQTSMYLCATFREGNGELFFGEGSRLTVL.

The rearrangement uses TRBV19 and TRBJ1-5; D call uncertain. In germline, CDR1 is LNHDA, CDR2 SQIVND (reference sequence). The CDR3 has 14 residues. V was shortened by 3 bases and J by 3 bases, with 9 bases between the two germline ends. The DNA of the CDR3 is TGTGCCAGTAGTATTCGCGCAGTCAATCAGCCCCAGCATTTT. Encoded protein: CASSIRAVNQPQHF.

The V and J genes are TRBV19 and TRBJ1-1, with D perhaps matching TRBD1 (6 bases). Germline assignment: CDR1 LNHDA and CDR2 SQIVND (reference sequence). This CDR3 contains 16 residues. The V end lost 2 bases, the J end lost 4 bases, and 17 bases lay between the germline ends. The CDR3, as DNA: TGTGCCAGTAGTATAATGGCCGGACAGTTGAGCACTGAAGCTTTCTTT. Translating it yields CASSIMAGQLSTEAFF.

This clone was seen more than once but under ten times. The gene calls are TRBV7-8 and TRBJ2-1, with TRBD1 identical over 9 bases. V shed 5 bases, J shed 8 bases, and the junction held 10 bases outside the gene matches. Germline CDR1 and CDR2: SGHVS and FQNEAQ. The CDR3 loop spans 15 amino acids. CDR3 nucleotides: TGTGCCAGCAGCCGGGGCCGAACAGGGGGCGATGAGCAGTTCTTC. Translated, it gives CASSRGRTGGDEQFF.

This clone showed up just once. In DNA, the CDR3 is TGCGCCAGCAGCTTGTTTCCGAACACTGAAGCTTTCTTT. It yields the protein CASSLFPNTEAFF. The V and J genes are TRBV5-1 and TRBJ1-1; no clear D gene. V lost 1 base and J 1 base, leaving 5 bases between the germline ends. The CDR3 has 13 residues. Germline CDR1 and CDR2: SGHRS and YFSETQ.

The chain carries TRBV5-4 and TRBJ2-3; D tentatively reads TRBD1 or TRBD2 (5 bases each). There are 15 residues in the CDR3. CDR1 is SGHNT and CDR2 is YYREEE in the germline V gene (reference sequence). The germline V and J ends were trimmed by 0 bases and 5 bases, with 13 bases remaining between them. The CDR3 sequence is CASSLGGVRGDTQYF. For the CDR3, the DNA is TGTGCCAGCAGCTTGGGCGGCGTGAGGGGAGATACGCAGTATTTT.

V usage is TRBV5-4 and J usage is TRBJ2-3, with 16 bases that match TRBD2. The CDR3 runs to 16 residues. Germline lookup yields CDR1 SGHNT and CDR2 YYREEE (reference sequence). With V trimmed by 4 bases and J by 7 bases, 6 bases remained unmatched. The CDR3 is CASSQGTSGGENTQYF. CDR3 nucleotide sequence: TGTGCCAGCAGCCAAGGGACTAGCGGGGGGGAAAATACGCAGTATTTT.